This is a list of T cell receptor beta chains from one sample in a study of blood T cell repertoires in COVID-19. TCRdb's table, derived via immunoSEQ multiplex PCR, lists solely in-frame clones and lacks some. The data hold some 250,000 clones, with roughly 88% observed a single time. Sequencing was carried out using peripheral blood. The receptors come from a man aged 35 to 55 with acute or convalescent COVID-19. The conserved cysteine and the conserved F or W are not part of the CDR3 here. Fields, in order: J gene, V gene, CDR3 protein.

j_call: TRBJ1-5; v_call: TRBV4-1; cdr3_aa: ASSQDWGQGYQPQH
j_call: TRBJ1-2; v_call: TRBV3-1/TRBV3-2; cdr3_aa: ASSRLSGGKSGYT
j_call: TRBJ1-6; v_call: TRBV7-2; cdr3_aa: ASSPQDSGVWGNSPLH
j_call: TRBJ1-5; v_call: TRBV20-1; cdr3_aa: SASSGIVGQPQH
j_call: TRBJ1-6; v_call: TRBV5-4; cdr3_aa: ASSLGTGGYNSPLH
j_call: TRBJ2-5; v_call: TRBV11-2; cdr3_aa: ASSVDREETQY
j_call: TRBJ1-2; v_call: TRBV19; cdr3_aa: ASSIVGEVYT
j_call: TRBJ2-7; v_call: TRBV11-2; cdr3_aa: ASTPRTGVYEQY
j_call: TRBJ1-6; v_call: TRBV12-3/TRBV12-4; cdr3_aa: ASQDSYNSPLH
j_call: TRBJ2-3; v_call: TRBV6-6; cdr3_aa: ASSPRDRGSQDTQY